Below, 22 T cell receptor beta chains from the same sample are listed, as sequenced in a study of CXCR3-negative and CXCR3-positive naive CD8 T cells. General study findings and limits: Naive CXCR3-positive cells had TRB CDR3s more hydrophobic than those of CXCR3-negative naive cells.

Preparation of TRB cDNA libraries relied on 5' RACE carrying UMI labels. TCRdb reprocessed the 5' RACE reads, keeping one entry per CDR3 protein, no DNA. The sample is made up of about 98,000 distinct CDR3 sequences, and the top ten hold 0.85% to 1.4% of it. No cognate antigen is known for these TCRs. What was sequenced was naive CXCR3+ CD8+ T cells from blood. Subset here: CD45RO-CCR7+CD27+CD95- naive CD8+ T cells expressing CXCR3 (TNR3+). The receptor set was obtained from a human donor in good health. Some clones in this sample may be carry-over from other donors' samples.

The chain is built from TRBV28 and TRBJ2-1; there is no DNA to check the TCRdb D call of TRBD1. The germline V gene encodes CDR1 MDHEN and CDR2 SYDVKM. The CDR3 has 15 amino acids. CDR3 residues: CASSLTPSGVNEQFF. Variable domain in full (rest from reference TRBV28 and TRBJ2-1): DVKVTQSSRYLVKRTGEKVFLECVQDMDHENMFWYRQDPGLGLRLIYFSYDVKMKEKGDIPEGYSVSREKKERFSLILESASTNQTSMYLCASSLTPSGVNEQFFGPGTRLTVL.

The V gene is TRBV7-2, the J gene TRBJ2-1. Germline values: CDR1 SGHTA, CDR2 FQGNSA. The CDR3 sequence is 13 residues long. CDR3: CASPFGPYNEQFF.

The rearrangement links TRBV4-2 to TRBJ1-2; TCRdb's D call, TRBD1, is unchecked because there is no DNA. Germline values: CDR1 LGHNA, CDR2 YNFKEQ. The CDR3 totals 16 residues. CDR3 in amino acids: CASSQEQGAHYSSYTF.

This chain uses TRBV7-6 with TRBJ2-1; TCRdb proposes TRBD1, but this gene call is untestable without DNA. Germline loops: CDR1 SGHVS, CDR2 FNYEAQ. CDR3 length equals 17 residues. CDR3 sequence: CASSTGTGTSSYNEQFF.

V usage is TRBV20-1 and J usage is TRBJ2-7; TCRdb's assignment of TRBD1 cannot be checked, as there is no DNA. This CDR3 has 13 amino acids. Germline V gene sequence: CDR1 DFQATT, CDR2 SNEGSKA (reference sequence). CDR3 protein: CRATPGLAYEQYF.

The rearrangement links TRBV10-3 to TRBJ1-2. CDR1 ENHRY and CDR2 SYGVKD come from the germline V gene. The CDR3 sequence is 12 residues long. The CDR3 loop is CAISPGGYGYTF.

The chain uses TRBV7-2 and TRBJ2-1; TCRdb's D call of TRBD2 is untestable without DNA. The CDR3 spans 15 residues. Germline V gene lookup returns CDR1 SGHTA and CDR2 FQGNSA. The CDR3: CASSSDPLSYNEQFF.

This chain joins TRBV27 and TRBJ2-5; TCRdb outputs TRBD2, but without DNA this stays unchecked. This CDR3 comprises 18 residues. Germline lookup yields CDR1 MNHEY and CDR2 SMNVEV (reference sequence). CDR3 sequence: CASSGTGLAGPLRETQYF.

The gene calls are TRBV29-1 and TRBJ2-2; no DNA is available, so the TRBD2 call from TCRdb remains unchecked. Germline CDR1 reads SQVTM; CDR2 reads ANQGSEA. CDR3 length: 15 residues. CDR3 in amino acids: CSVTTAGRATGELFF.

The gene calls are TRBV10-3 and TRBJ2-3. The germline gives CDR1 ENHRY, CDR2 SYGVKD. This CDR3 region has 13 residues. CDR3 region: CAISASAPDTQYF.

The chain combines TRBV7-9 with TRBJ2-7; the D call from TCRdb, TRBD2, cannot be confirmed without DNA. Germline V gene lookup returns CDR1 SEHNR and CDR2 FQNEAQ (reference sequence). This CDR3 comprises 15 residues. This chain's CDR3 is CASSPPARSSYEQYF. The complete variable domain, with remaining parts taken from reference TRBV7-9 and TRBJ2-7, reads DTGVSQNPRHKITKRGQNVTFRCDPISEHNRLYWYRQTLGQGPEFLTYFQNEAQLEKSRLLSDRFSAERPKGSFSTLEIQRTEQGDSAMYLCASSPPARSSYEQYFGPGTRLTVT.

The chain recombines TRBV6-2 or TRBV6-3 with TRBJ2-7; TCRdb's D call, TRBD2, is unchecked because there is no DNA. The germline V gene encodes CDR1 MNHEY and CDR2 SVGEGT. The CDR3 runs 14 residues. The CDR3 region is CASTWTSGYYEQYF.

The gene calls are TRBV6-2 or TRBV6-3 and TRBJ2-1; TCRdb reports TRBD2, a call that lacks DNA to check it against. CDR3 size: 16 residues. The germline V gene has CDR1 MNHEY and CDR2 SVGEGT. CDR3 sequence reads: CAGSYTTSGSYNEQFF.

The CDR3 here is CASRGLAGGKETQYF. The gene calls are TRBV6-6 and TRBJ2-5; TCRdb reports TRBD2, a call that lacks DNA to check it against. The CDR3 is 15 residues long. CDR1 is MNHNY, CDR2 SVGAGI, per germline (reference sequence).

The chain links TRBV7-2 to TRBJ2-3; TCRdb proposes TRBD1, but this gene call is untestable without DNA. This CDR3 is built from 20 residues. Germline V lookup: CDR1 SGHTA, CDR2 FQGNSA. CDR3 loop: CASSLAPPLLISIQTDTQYF.

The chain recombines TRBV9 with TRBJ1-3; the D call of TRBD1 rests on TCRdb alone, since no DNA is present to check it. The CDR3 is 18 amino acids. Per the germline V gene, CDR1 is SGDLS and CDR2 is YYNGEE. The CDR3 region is CASSGDLEGDSSGNTIYF.

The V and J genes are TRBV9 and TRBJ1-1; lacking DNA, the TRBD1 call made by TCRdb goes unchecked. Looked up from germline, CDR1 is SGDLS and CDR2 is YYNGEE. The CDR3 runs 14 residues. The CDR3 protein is CASSAHRGGTEAFF.

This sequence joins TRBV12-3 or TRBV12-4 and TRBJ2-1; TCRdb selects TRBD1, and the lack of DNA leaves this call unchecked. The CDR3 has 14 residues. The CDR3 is CASSQSGLGDEQFF.

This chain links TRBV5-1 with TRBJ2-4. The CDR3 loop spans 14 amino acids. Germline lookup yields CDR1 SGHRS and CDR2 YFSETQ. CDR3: CASGDGSGESIQYF.

CDR3 sequence: CASSWTGYNEQFF. The chain recombines TRBV6-5 with TRBJ2-1; TCRdb names TRBD1, which stays unverified in the absence of DNA. The germline V gene encodes CDR1 MNHEY and CDR2 SVGAGI. CDR3 length: 13 residues.

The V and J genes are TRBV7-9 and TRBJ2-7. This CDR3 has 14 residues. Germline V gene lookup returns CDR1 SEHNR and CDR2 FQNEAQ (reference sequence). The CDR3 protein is CASSGVSEPYEQYF.

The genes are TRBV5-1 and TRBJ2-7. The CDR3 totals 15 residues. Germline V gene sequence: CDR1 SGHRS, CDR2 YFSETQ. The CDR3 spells CASSPAADSSYEQYF.